These T cell receptor beta chains were read from a single sample in a study of type 1 and type 2 diabetes patients. Via MiXCR, TCRdb re-called the multiplex PCR reads, giving one row per CDR3 protein. In the table there are under 300,000 distinct CDR3 sequences, around 47% of which are singletons. The sample taken for sequencing was peripheral blood mononuclear cells (PBMCs). The receptors derive from a man between 18 and 29 years old with type 2 diabetes. Both conserved end residues are part of each CDR3. A D gene is named only where the DNA matches it firmly. A clone size is listed for some rows: how often the clone was seen (once, few, many), or a class if it is expanded.

clone_size d_call j_call v_call cdr3_nt cdr3_aa
few NA TRBJ2-1 TRBV24-1 TGTGCCACCAGTCCTGGCGGAGAACGGGGACATCCATCCTACAATGAGCAGTTCTTC CATSPGGERGHPSYNEQFF
NA TRBD2 TRBJ2-6 TRBV5-1 TGCGCCAGCAGCTTGGGGGCGGGAGTATCTGGGGCCAACGTCCTGACTTTC CASSLGAGVSGANVLTF
NA NA TRBJ1-4 TRBV15 TGTGCCACCAGCAGAGAGGCGAAACTGTTTTTT CATSREAKLFF
few NA TRBJ2-1 TRBV24-1 TGTGCCACCACCGACGGGTCACGAGGTGAGCAGTTCTTC CATTDGSRGEQFF
many NA TRBJ2-3 TRBV7-2 TGTGCCAGCAGCCTTAGCAGGGCAGATACGCAGTATTTT CASSLSRADTQYF
NA TRBD1 TRBJ1-1 TRBV28 TGTGCCAGCAGTTTATTTGTACAGGGGAGGACTGAAGCTTTCTTT CASSLFVQGRTEAFF
NA NA TRBJ2-5 TRBV30 TGTGCCTGGAGGGATGGGCAGGGGATGAAGACCCAGTACTTC CAWRDGQGMKTQYF
NA TRBD2 TRBJ2-3 TRBV30 TGTGCCTGGAGTCTTGCGGGAGGGATGGGCACAGATACGCAGTATTTT CAWSLAGGMGTDTQYF
NA TRBD2 TRBJ2-1 TRBV6-2/TRBV6-3 TGTGCCAGCAGCTCTGGGGCGGGAGGGTACTACAATGAGCAGTTCTTC CASSSGAGGYYNEQFF
NA NA TRBJ1-1 TRBV11-3 TGTGCCAGCAGCGCGGCCATATTTAACACTGAAGCTTTCTTT CASSAAIFNTEAFF
once TRBD2 TRBJ2-1 TRBV6-6 TGTGCCAGCAGTCCCCCCCGGCTAGCGGAGGACAATGAGCAGTTCTTC CASSPPRLAEDNEQFF
NA NA TRBJ1-4 TRBV30 TGTGCCTGGAGTGGTGGTAGGAGCAATGAAAAACTGTTTTTT CAWSGGRSNEKLFF
NA NA TRBJ1-5 TRBV19 TGTGCCAGTAGTATACGGGATCAGCCCCAGCATTTT CASSIRDQPQHF
NA NA TRBJ2-3 TRBV11-1 TGTGCCAGCAGCTTAGTCTCCATCGGGCAGTTCGGCACAGATACGCAGTATTTT CASSLVSIGQFGTDTQYF
few NA TRBJ2-7 TRBV6-5 TGTGCCAGCAGCAACAGTGCGGCCCACGAGCAGTACTTC CASSNSAAHEQYF
NA TRBD1 TRBJ2-1 TRBV10-2 TGCGCCAGCAGTGAATACAGGGGAAACTACAATGAGCAGTTCTTC CASSEYRGNYNEQFF
NA TRBD1 TRBJ1-5 TRBV20-1 TGCAGTGCTAACCCGGGACAGGGGTTCCAGCCCCAGCATTTT CSANPGQGFQPQHF
few TRBD1 TRBJ2-5 TRBV20-1 TGCAGTGGAGGGACAGGGAGGGGGCCAATGGAGACCCAGTACTTC CSGGTGRGPMETQYF
NA NA TRBJ2-6 TRBV12-3/TRBV12-4 TGTGCCAGCACCACCCTCTCCCCCGGGATAGGGATCTCTGGGGCCAACGTCCTGACTTTC CASTTLSPGIGISGANVLTF
NA TRBD2 TRBJ2-7 TRBV7-3 TGTGCCAGAAGCTTAAAGGCTAGCGGGGGGTACGGGCAGTACTTC CARSLKASGGYGQYF
NA NA TRBJ1-1 TRBV7-7 TGTGCCAGCAGCTTCAGGGGCACGGACACTGAAGCTTTCTTT CASSFRGTDTEAFF
NA NA TRBJ2-7 TRBV20-1 TGCAGTGCTAGAGTAACTCAGCGCGAGCAGTACTTC CSARVTQREQYF
NA TRBD1 TRBJ1-5 TRBV19 TGTGCCAGTAGTACCGGGACAGAGAATCAGCCCCAGCATTTT CASSTGTENQPQHF
many NA TRBJ2-5 TRBV15 TGTGCCACCAGCAACGGGGTATCCGAGACCCAGTACTTC CATSNGVSETQYF
NA NA TRBJ2-7 TRBV5-1 TGCGCCAGCCCGCTCCCCTACGAGCAGTACTTC CASPLPYEQYF
NA NA TRBJ1-5 TRBV6-5 TGTGCCAGTTCCTCACAGGGACTCGGTCAGCCCCAGCATTTT CASSSQGLGQPQHF
NA NA TRBJ2-1 TRBV20-1 TGCAGTGCTGATAGGGGTGTTGAGCAGTTCTTC CSADRGVEQFF
few NA TRBJ2-1 TRBV5-1 TGCGCCAGCAGCGTAAAACAGGGTCCGAGCTCCTACAATGAGCAGTTCTTC CASSVKQGPSSYNEQFF
few TRBD1 TRBJ2-7 TRBV5-1 TGCGCCAGCAGCACCGCCGGACAGGGGAGTTGGTACGAGCAGTACTTC CASSTAGQGSWYEQYF
few TRBD2 TRBJ2-7 TRBV19 TGTGCCAGTAGTATAGGCGGGGGGACCTACGAGCAGTACTTC CASSIGGGTYEQYF
few NA TRBJ2-2 TRBV4-3 TGCGCCAGCAGCCAAGTCGCGAGAGAGGAGCTGTTTTTT CASSQVAREELFF
NA NA TRBJ2-7 TRBV10-3 TGTGCCATCAGTGTCAACAGCGACGAGCAGTACTTC CAISVNSDEQYF
NA NA TRBJ2-2 TRBV27 TGTGCCAGCACCCTGGTGTACGGGGAGCTGTTTTTT CASTLVYGELFF
NA TRBD1 TRBJ2-1 TRBV2 TGTGCCAACAAGAGGCAGGACAGGGGGTGGAATGAGCAGTTCTTC CANKRQDRGWNEQFF
many NA TRBJ1-1 TRBV2 TGTGCCAGCAGGACCGAATTTCGAGACACTGAAGCTTTCTTT CASRTEFRDTEAFF
NA TRBD1 TRBJ2-5 TRBV28 TGTGCCTGCTACGACAGGGTCGAGACCCAGTACTTC CACYDRVETQYF
NA NA TRBJ2-4 TRBV14 TGTGCCAGCAGCCAAGGTCCAGGGGTGGGGGACATTCAGTACTTC CASSQGPGVGDIQYF
NA NA TRBJ1-4 TRBV20-1 TGCAGTGCTAGAGACACCCTAGGCCATGAAAAACTGTTTTTT CSARDTLGHEKLFF
NA NA TRBJ1-1 TRBV20-1 TGCAGTGGCAGCGAGCACACTGAAGCTTTCTTT CSGSEHTEAFF
NA TRBD1 TRBJ2-7 TRBV20-1 TGCAGTGCTGACGACGCCGACAGGGCCCTCTACGAGCAGTACTTC CSADDADRALYEQYF